The 30 T cell receptor beta chains given below trace back to one sample, sequenced in a study of OX40 agonist ivuxolimab in advanced cancers. Produced via immunoSEQ multiplex PCR; TCRdb's table is partial and in-frame only. The sample contains about 91,000 clones, 70% to 90% of which appear only once. The sample consisted of CD4+ or CD8+ T cells sorted from blood, taken in a trial of the OX40 agonist ivuxolimab. The receptor set was obtained from an adult with an advanced solid tumor such as melanoma, head and neck, liver or kidney cancer.

The chain couples TRBV5-5 to TRBJ1-2; 8 bases match TRBD1. The CDR3 contains 15 residues. The ends lost 4 bases at V and 1 base at J; junction bases unmatched: 6. Per the germline V gene, CDR1 is SGHKS and CDR2 is YYEKEE (reference sequence). Written as DNA, the CDR3 is TGTGCCAGCAGCGTAGCACAGGGGGTTAACTATGGCTACACCTTC. This translates into CASSVAQGVNYGYTF.

This clone was observed once. The chain uses TRBV5-5 and TRBJ1-2, with D possibly being TRBD1 (6 bases). With 4 bases removed from V and 4 bases from J, the gap between germline ends came to 20 bases. The CDR3 length is 16 residues. CDR1 is SGHKS and CDR2 is YYEKEE in the germline V gene (reference sequence). The CDR3 bases are TGTGCCAGCAGCGCCCGTAGGGGACGGGGGGCCTATGGCTACACCTTC. Translating it yields CASSARRGRGAYGYTF. The entire variable domain, with the rest obtained from reference TRBV5-5 and TRBJ1-2, is as follows: DAGVTQSPTHLIKTRGQQVTLRCSPISGHKSVSWYQQVLGQGPQFIFQYYEKEERGRGNFPDRFSARQFPNYSSELNVNALLLGDSALYLCASSARRGRGAYGYTFGSGTRLTVV.

The genes are TRBV5-1 and TRBJ2-1; possibly TRBD1 or TRBD2 for D (5 bases each). The CDR3 covers 15 residues. The ends were cut back, 1 base at V and 3 bases at J, with 11 bases in the middle. In germline, CDR1 is SGHRS, CDR2 YFSETQ. The CDR3 spells CASSLSGAGYNEQFF. CDR3 sequence (DNA): TGCGCCAGCAGCTTGTCCGGGGCGGGCTACAATGAGCAGTTCTTC.

This sequence joins TRBV18 and TRBJ2-2, with unresolved D. Per the germline V gene, CDR1 is KGHSH and CDR2 is LQKENI. The CDR3 runs 15 residues. Trimming removed 2 bases from V and 4 bases from J, with 11 bases in between. The CDR3, as DNA: TGTGCCAGCTCACCAGGCCTCTTCAGCACCGGGGAGCTGTTTTTT. Residues: CASSPGLFSTGELFF.

The rearrangement joins TRBV9 to TRBJ1-2; no clear D. Trimming took off 0 bases at V and 5 bases at J, with 5 bases between the two ends. Germline CDR1 is SGDLS and CDR2 is YYNGEE. The CDR3 length is 12 residues. For the CDR3, the DNA is TGTGCCAGCAGCGTAGTTAGATATGGCTACACCTTC. This codes for CASSVVRYGYTF.

Only one count was recorded for this clone. The chain carries TRBV18 and TRBJ2-1, with 16 bases identical to TRBD2. V shed 5 bases and J 8 bases; nucleotides not matched to a gene: 9. The CDR3 runs 17 residues. CDR1 and CDR2 from the germline V gene are KGHSH and LQKENI. CDR3 residues: CASSSGTSGGAGDEQFF. CDR3 sequence (DNA): TGTGCCAGCTCATCCGGGACTAGCGGGGGGGCTGGGGATGAGCAGTTCTTC.

The chain is built from TRBV6-6 and TRBJ1-1; D might be TRBD1 (6 bases). CDR3 size: 13 residues. Germline loops: CDR1 MNHNY, CDR2 SVGAGI (reference sequence). V was pared by 6 bases and J by 3 bases, with 11 bases between. For the CDR3, the DNA is TGTGCCAGCAGAGGAGGGGGGGACACTGAAGCTTTCTTT. It translates to CASRGGGDTEAFF.

Notes on this clone: Different DNA sequences within this sample yield the same CDR3. This rearrangement joins TRBV6-1 to TRBJ1-2, with a weak D call TRBD1 (5 bases). In germline, CDR1 is MNHNS, CDR2 SASEGT. The V and J ends lost 7 bases and 4 bases respectively, with 13 bases between them. The CDR3 has 13 amino acids. Here the CDR3 reads CASTGQGSYGYTF. The CDR3 coding sequence is TGTGCCAGCACTGGGCAGGGATCCTATGGCTACACCTTC.

This clone was detected only a few times. The V call is TRBV19, the J call TRBJ1-1, with 11 bases aligning to TRBD1. This CDR3 spans 15 amino acids. The V gene end was trimmed by 3 bases and the J gene end by 7 bases; junction bases not matched to a gene: 7. Germline assignment: CDR1 LNHDA and CDR2 SQIVND (reference sequence). The CDR3 DNA is TGTGCCAGTAGTATTGGGACAGGGGGAGTCGGTGAAGCTTTCTTT. This sequence encodes CASSIGTGGVGEAFF.

The sample holds one count of this clone. This chain connects TRBV28 to TRBJ1-1; 9 positions match TRBD1. Germline lookup yields CDR1 MDHEN and CDR2 SYDVKM. V shed 6 bases and J 11 bases; nucleotides not matched to a gene: 13. The CDR3 loop spans 14 amino acids. The CDR3, as DNA: TGTGCCAGCAGAACTAATACAGGGGGCGTGAAGGCTTTCTTT. This gives the protein CASRTNTGGVKAFF.

The rearrangement joins TRBV29-1 to TRBJ1-4, with 10 bases aligning to TRBD1. V gave up 7 bases and J gave up 7 bases; unmatched junction bases: 6. This CDR3 contains 13 residues. Germline loops: CDR1 SQVTM, CDR2 ANQGSEA. CDR3 in amino acids: CSAGTGAGEKLFF. DNA of the CDR3: TGCAGCGCAGGGACAGGGGCGGGTGAAAAACTGTTTTTT. Together with reference TRBV29-1 and TRBJ1-4, the CDR3 gives the full variable domain: SAVISQKPSRDICQRGTSLTIQCQVDSQVTMMFWYRQQPGQSLTLIATANQGSEATYESGFVIDKFPISRPNLTFSTLTVSNMSPEDSSIYLCSAGTGAGEKLFFGSGTQLSVL.

On this clone: One end of the junction is discordant with germline, which a read error may explain. This chain links TRBV5-1 with TRBJ1-5; TRBD1 matches at 11 bases. The CDR3 extends over 15 amino acids. The germline CDR1 and CDR2 sequences are SGHRS and YFSETQ. The DNA for the CDR3 is TGCGCCAGCAGTTTGGGACAGGGGGGTGATCAGCCCCAGCATTTT. Encoded protein: CASSLGQGGDQPQHF.

V gene TRBV29-1 combines with J gene TRBJ2-3; maybe TRBD2 (7 bases). Germline V gene lookup returns CDR1 SQVTM and CDR2 ANQGSEA. With 5 bases removed from V and 6 bases from J, the gap between germline ends came to 18 bases. The CDR3 length is 14 residues. CDR3 loop: CSVSGGRGADTQYF. CDR3 sequence (DNA): TGCAGCGTTTCGGGGGGCCGGGGTGCGGATACGCAGTATTTT.

This chain uses TRBV5-6 with TRBJ1-5; unclear D gene. The germline gives CDR1 SGHDT, CDR2 YYEEEE. V was trimmed by 4 bases and J by 1 base, leaving 9 bases between them. The CDR3 is made up of 14 amino acids. The CDR3 spells CASSPYLSNQPQHF. The CDR3 bases are TGTGCCAGCAGCCCATATTTGAGCAATCAGCCCCAGCATTTT.

CDR3 region: CASSTSSGGAIVGAKNIQYF. CDR3 nucleotides: TGTGCCAGTAGTACATCAAGTGGGGGGGCCATCGTTGGGGCCAAAAACATTCAGTACTTC. The chain uses TRBV19 and TRBJ2-4, with D possibly matching TRBD2 (7 bases). Per germline, CDR1 LNHDA and CDR2 SQIVND (reference sequence). The CDR3 is 20 residues long. V was trimmed by 4 bases and J by 1 base, leaving 26 bases between them. The whole variable domain, remainder taken from reference TRBV19 and TRBJ2-4, is DGGITQSPKYLFRKEGQNVTLSCEQNLNHDAMYWYRQDPGQGLRLIYYSQIVNDFQKGDIAEGYSVSREKKESFPLTVTSAQKNPTAFYLCASSTSSGGAIVGAKNIQYFGAGTRLSVL.

The CDR3 region is CAITGTGTNTGELFF. The CDR3 nucleotides are TGTGCCATCACCGGGACAGGGACGAACACCGGGGAGCTGTTTTTT. The rearrangement joins TRBV10-3 to TRBJ2-2, with 9 bases aligning to TRBD1. The trim removed 7 bases at V and 0 bases at J, leaving 3 bases unmatched. CDR3 length: 15 residues. From germline, CDR1 is ENHRY and CDR2 SYGVKD.

The chain joins TRBV5-1 to TRBJ1-2, with 9 bases lining up with TRBD1. Germline trimming cut 5 bases from V and 6 bases from J; bases unmatched to any gene: 11. The CDR3 is made up of 15 amino acids. Germline CDR1 reads SGHRS; CDR2 reads YFSETQ. CDR3: CASRFTGGGVDGYTF. The CDR3 nucleotides read TGCGCCAGCAGATTTACAGGGGGCGGCGTGGATGGCTACACCTTC. Variable domain in full (rest from reference TRBV5-1 and TRBJ1-2): KAGVTQTPRYLIKTRGQQVTLSCSPISGHRSVSWYQQTPGQGLQFLFEYFSETQRNKGNFPGRFSGRQFSNSRSEMNVSTLELGDSALYLCASRFTGGGVDGYTFGSGTRLTVV.

This chain uses TRBV5-1 with TRBJ1-1; no definite D call. The CDR3 consists of 14 residues. V was shortened by 4 bases and J by 1 base, with 11 bases between the two germline ends. Looked up from germline, CDR1 is SGHRS and CDR2 is YFSETQ. In DNA form, the CDR3 reads TGCGCCAGCAGCGCTATTAGATCGAACACTGAAGCTTTCTTT. Protein product: CASSAIRSNTEAFF.

The rearrangement joins TRBV7-3 to TRBJ1-2; a weak D match, TRBD1 (5 bases). The V end was cut by 2 bases, the J end by 3 bases, with 19 bases between. CDR3 length: 17 residues. Per germline, CDR1 SGHTA and CDR2 FQGTGA. The DNA of the CDR3 is TGTGCCAGCAGCTTAGCTCGACTTGGGGCCATAGACTATGGCTACACCTTC. This translates into CASSLARLGAIDYGYTF.

The chain is built from TRBV5-4 and TRBJ2-1; D may be TRBD1 (6 bases). V gave up 4 bases and J gave up 9 bases, with 11 bases separating them. The germline CDR1 and CDR2 sequences are SGHNT and YYREEE (reference sequence). The CDR3 extends over 12 amino acids. The CDR3 loop reads CASSRTGSEQFF. The CDR3 DNA reads TGTGCCAGCAGCCGTACAGGGTCTGAGCAGTTCTTC.

The chain recombines TRBV19 with TRBJ2-3; TRBD1 agrees at 10 bases. The CDR3 is made up of 15 amino acids. Germline assignment: CDR1 LNHDA and CDR2 SQIVND (reference sequence). V shed 4 bases and J 2 bases; nucleotides not matched to a gene: 3. The CDR3 here is CASSTGQGTTDTQYF. The CDR3 DNA follows: TGTGCCAGTAGTACGGGACAGGGGACCACAGATACGCAGTATTTT.

This clone was recorded once. This sequence joins TRBV18 and TRBJ1-2; no firm D call. The CDR3 runs to 14 residues. V lost 3 bases, J lost 5 bases, and 13 bases lay in between. The germline gives CDR1 KGHSH, CDR2 LQKENI. The CDR3 nucleotides are TGTGCCAGCTCACCTTACGACGGCGATTATGGCTACACCTTC. Translated: CASSPYDGDYGYTF.

The chain combines TRBV7-3 with TRBJ1-2, with D possibly being TRBD1 (6 bases). CDR1 is SGHTA, CDR2 FQGTGA, per germline. The CDR3 has 14 residues. Trimming left V 5 bases short and J 6 bases short, with 16 bases between. CDR3 DNA: TGTGCCAGCAGCCCTACTCGGGGGGCTAATGGCTACACCTTC. This gives the protein CASSPTRGANGYTF.

The chain uses TRBV28 and TRBJ2-1, with 7 nucleotides matching TRBD2. Germline assignment: CDR1 MDHEN and CDR2 SYDVKM. The CDR3 has 15 amino acids. The V gene end was trimmed by 6 bases and the J gene end by 9 bases; junction bases not matched to a gene: 14. The CDR3 here is CASSPLGREIREQFF. The CDR3 region has the DNA TGTGCCAGCAGCCCATTGGGGAGGGAAATACGTGAGCAGTTCTTC. The full variable domain, its missing parts supplied by reference TRBV28 and TRBJ2-1, is DVKVTQSSRYLVKRTGEKVFLECVQDMDHENMFWYRQDPGLGLRLIYFSYDVKMKEKGDIPEGYSVSREKKERFSLILESASTNQTSMYLCASSPLGREIREQFFGPGTRLTVL.

This sequence joins TRBV7-2 and TRBJ2-7; tentatively, D is TRBD2 (5 bases). V gave up 2 bases and J gave up 6 bases, with 11 bases separating them. This CDR3 comprises 13 residues. Germline CDR1 SGHTA, CDR2 FQGNSA. In DNA form, the CDR3 reads TGTGCCAGCAGCTTAAGTGCGGGTCTCGAGCAGTACTTC. Translated, it gives CASSLSAGLEQYF.

The chain carries TRBV11-2 and TRBJ1-5; D is ambiguous. CDR3 length: 13 amino acids. V was trimmed by 5 bases and J by 4 bases, leaving 9 bases between them. CDR1 is SGHAT, CDR2 FQNNGV, per germline. CDR3 coding DNA: TGTGCCAGCAGCCCAGATCGTAATCAGCCCCAGCATTTT. Its protein product is CASSPDRNQPQHF.

In this sample, this clone turned up once. The chain links TRBV2 to TRBJ1-1, with D perhaps matching TRBD1 (6 bases). V was cut by 8 bases and J by 3 bases, with 16 bases left in between. Per the germline V gene, CDR1 is SNHLY and CDR2 is FYNNEI. The CDR3 loop spans 14 amino acids. The DNA of the CDR3 is TGTGCCAGCCAAGGGGGAGGGAGCGACACTGAAGCTTTCTTT. The encoded protein is CASQGGGSDTEAFF. Variable domain in full (rest from reference TRBV2 and TRBJ1-1): EPEVTQTPSHQVTQMGQEVILRCVPISNHLYFYWYRQILGQKVEFLVSFYNNEISEKSEIFDDQFSVERPDGSNFTLKIRSTKLEDSAMYFCASQGGGSDTEAFFGQGTRLTVV.

This rearrangement joins TRBV5-5 to TRBJ1-6; 7 bases map to TRBD1. CDR1 is SGHKS and CDR2 is YYEKEE in the germline V gene (reference sequence). The V and J ends lost 4 bases and 0 bases, in that order; junction bases with no gene match: 10. This CDR3 has 18 amino acids. CDR3 protein: CASSPPGRGGSYNSPLHF. CDR3 sequence (DNA): TGTGCCAGCAGCCCCCCGGGCAGGGGGGGCTCCTATAATTCACCCCTCCACTTT.

The rearrangement links TRBV5-1 to TRBJ2-3; 10 positions match TRBD2. The V segment lost 4 bases and the J segment 1 base; nucleotides outside the gene matches: 6. The CDR3 contains 16 residues. Germline CDR1 SGHRS, CDR2 YFSETQ. In DNA form, the CDR3 reads TGCGCCAGCAGCCGCTGGGGGACTAGCGGCACAGATACGCAGTATTTT. Encoded protein: CASSRWGTSGTDTQYF.

The CDR3 DNA is TGCGCCTGCCGGAGCGCGGGTCGGGCTTTCTTT. This encodes CACRSAGRAFF. The V call is TRBV10-2, the J call TRBJ1-1, with D uncertain. Trimming left V 11 bases short and J 11 bases short, with 18 bases between. Germline V lookup: CDR1 WSHSY, CDR2 SAAADI. CDR3 length equals 11 residues.